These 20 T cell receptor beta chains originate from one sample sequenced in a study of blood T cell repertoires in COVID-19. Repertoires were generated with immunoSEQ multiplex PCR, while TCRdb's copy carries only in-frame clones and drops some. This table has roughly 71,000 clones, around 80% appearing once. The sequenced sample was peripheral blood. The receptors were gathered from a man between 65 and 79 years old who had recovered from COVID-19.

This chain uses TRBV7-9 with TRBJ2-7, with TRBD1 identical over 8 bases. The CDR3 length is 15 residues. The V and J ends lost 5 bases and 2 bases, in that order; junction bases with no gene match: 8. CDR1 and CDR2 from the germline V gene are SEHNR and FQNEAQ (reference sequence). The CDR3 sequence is CASSHRDRQPYEQYF. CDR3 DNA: TGTGCCAGCAGCCACCGGGACAGGCAACCCTACGAGCAGTACTTC.

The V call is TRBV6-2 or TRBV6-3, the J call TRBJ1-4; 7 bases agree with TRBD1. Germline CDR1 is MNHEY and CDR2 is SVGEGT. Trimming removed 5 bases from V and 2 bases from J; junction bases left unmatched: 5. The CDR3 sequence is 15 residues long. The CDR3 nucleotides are TGTGCCAGCAGTGACCGACAGGGCACTAATGAAAAACTGTTTTTT. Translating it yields CASSDRQGTNEKLFF.

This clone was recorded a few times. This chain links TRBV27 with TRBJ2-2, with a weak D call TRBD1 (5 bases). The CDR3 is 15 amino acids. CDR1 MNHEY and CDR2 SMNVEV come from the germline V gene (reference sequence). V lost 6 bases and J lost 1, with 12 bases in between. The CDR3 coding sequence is TGTGCCAGCAGAAAGGACACAGGGAACACCGGGGAGCTGTTTTTT. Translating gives CASRKDTGNTGELFF.

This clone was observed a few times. Here the CDR3 DNA reads TGTGCCAGCAGCTCTACCCGAAATTCACCCCTCCACTTT. Its protein product is CASSSTRNSPLHF. The V call is TRBV7-2, the J call TRBJ1-6; D uncertain. V was shortened by 4 bases and J by 7 bases, with 8 bases between the two germline ends. The germline gives CDR1 SGHTA, CDR2 FQGNSA. The CDR3 spans 13 residues.

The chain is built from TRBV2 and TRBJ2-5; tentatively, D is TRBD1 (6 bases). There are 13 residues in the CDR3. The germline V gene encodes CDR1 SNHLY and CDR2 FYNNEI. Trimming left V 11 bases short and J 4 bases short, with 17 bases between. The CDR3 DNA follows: TGTGCCGGGGGCACAGGGTGGCTAGAGACCCAGTACTTC. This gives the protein CAGGTGWLETQYF.

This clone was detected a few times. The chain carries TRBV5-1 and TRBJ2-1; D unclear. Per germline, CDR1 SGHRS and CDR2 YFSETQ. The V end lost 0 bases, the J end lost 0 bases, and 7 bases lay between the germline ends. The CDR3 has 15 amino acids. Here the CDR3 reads CASSLASYSYNEQFF. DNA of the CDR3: TGCGCCAGCAGCTTGGCCTCTTACTCCTACAATGAGCAGTTCTTC.

CDR3 nucleotides: TGTGCCAGCAGCTTAAACAGGAAAAGCGAGACCCAGTACTTC. It codes for CASSLNRKSETQYF. The J gene is TRBJ2-5, the V gene TRBV11-3, with a weak D call TRBD1 (5 bases). This CDR3 has 14 amino acids. The V end was cut by 2 bases, the J end by 5 bases, with 12 bases between. Germline CDR1 is SGHNT and CDR2 is YENEEA.

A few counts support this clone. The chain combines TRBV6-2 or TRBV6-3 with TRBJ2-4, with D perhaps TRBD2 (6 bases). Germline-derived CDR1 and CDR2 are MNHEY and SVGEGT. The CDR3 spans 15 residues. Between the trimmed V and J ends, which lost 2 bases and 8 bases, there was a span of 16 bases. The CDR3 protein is CASSYRGPVADIQYF. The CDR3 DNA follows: TGTGCCAGCAGTTACCGCGGCCCCGTAGCGGACATTCAGTACTTC.

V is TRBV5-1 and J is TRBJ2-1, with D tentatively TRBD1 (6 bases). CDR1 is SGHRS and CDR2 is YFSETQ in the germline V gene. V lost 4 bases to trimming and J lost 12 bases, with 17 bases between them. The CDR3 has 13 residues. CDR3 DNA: TGCGCCAGCAGCCCGAGGACAGACGATTCGCAGTTCTTC. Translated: CASSPRTDDSQFF.

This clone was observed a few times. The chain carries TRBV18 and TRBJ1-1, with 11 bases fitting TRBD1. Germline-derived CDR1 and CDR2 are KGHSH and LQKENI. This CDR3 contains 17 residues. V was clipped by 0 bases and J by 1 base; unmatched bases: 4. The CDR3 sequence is CASSPPAGQGANTEAFF. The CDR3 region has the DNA TGTGCCAGCTCACCACCGGCAGGACAGGGGGCGAACACTGAAGCTTTCTTT.

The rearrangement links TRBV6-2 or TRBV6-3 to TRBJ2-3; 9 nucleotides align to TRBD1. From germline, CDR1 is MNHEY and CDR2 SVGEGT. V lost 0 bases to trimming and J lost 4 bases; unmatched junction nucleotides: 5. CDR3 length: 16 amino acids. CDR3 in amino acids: CASSYSGTGLADTQYF. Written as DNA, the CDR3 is TGTGCCAGCAGTTACTCCGGGACAGGGTTGGCAGATACGCAGTATTTT.

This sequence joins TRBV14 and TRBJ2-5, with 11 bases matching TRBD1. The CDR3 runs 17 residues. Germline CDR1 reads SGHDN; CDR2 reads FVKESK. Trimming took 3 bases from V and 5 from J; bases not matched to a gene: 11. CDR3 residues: CASSHGYWTGGTETQYF. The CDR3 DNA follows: TGTGCCAGCAGCCACGGTTACTGGACAGGGGGCACTGAGACCCAGTACTTC.

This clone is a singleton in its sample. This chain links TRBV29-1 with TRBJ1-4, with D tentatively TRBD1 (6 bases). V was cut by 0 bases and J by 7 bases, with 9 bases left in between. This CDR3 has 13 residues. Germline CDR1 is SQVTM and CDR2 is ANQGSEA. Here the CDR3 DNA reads TGCAGCGTTGAAGAGGGGGCGGGTGAAAAACTGTTTTTT. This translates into CSVEEGAGEKLFF.

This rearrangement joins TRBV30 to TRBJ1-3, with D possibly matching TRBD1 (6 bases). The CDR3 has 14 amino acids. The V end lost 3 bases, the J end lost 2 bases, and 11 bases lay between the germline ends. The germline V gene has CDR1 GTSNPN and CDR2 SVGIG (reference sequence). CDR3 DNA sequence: TGTGCCTGGAGCGTTCCAGGGGCTGGAAACACCATATATTTT. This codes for CAWSVPGAGNTIYF.

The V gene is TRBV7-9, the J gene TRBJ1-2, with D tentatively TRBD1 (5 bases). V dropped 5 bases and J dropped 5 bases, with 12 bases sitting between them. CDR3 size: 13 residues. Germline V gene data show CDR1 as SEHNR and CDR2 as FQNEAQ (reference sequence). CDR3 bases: TGTGCCAGCAGCCTGGCGGGACCTTATGGCTACACCTTC. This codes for CASSLAGPYGYTF.

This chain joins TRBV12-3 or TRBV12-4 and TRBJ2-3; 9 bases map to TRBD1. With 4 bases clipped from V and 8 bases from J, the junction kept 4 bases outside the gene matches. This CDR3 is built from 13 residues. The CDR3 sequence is CASSWGQGGTQYF. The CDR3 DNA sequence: TGTGCCAGCAGTTGGGGACAGGGCGGTACGCAGTATTTT.

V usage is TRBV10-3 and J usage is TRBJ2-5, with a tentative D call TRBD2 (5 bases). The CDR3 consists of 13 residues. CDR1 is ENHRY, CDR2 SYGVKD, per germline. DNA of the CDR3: TGTGCACATCAGGCGAGCAACCGGGGGACCCAGTACTTC. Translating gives CAHQASNRGTQYF.

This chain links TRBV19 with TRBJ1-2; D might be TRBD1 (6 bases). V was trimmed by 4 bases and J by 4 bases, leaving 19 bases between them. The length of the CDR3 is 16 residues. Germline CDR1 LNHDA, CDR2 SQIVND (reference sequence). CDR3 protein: CASSTPNPARGYGYTF. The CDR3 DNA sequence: TGTGCCAGTAGTACGCCCAATCCCGCCAGGGGCTATGGCTACACCTTC.

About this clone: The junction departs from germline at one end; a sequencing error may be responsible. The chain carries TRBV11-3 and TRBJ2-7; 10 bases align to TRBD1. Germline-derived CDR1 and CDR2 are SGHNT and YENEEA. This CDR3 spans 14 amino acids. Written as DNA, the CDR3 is TGTGCCAGCAGCTTGACAGGGGGCTCCCACGAGCAGTACTTC. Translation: CASSLTGGSHEQYF.

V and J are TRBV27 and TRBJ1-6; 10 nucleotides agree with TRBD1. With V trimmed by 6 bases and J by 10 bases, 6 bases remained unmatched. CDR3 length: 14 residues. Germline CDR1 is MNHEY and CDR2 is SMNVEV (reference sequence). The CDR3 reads CASRGQGLGSPLHF. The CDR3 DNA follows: TGTGCCAGCAGGGGACAGGGGCTCGGATCACCCCTCCACTTT.